This TCR beta chain was recovered during a study of immune evolution from preneoplasia to lung adenocarcinoma (dated by TCRdb to the early 2020s). Regarding the study in general: The study profiled immune contexture across lung adenocarcinoma precursors and invasive adenocarcinoma using immune gene expression, TCR sequencing and multiplex immunofluorescence. Resected precursor lesions (AAH, AIS, MIA) and invasive adenocarcinomas were each compared against paired morphologically normal lung tissue. The sample size depended on which specimens were available, not on a prior power calculation. The immune data were combined with whole exome sequencing and methylation data from the same cohort of nodules. A total of 40 to 65 patients with pulmonary nodules who underwent surgical resection were included in the overall cohort. A total of about 51 patients contributed TCR sequencing data. The study reported that roughly 110 samples were used for TCR sequencing. POLYSOLVER was used to infer Class I HLA alleles from exome data, and LOHHLA was used to detect allele-specific HLA loss.

Via the germline V gene, CDR1 is MNHNS and CDR2 SASEGT. Measured from the cysteine to the phenylalanine, the CDR3 is 15 residues long. The read is trimmed to its CDR3 DNA, 45 bases read in frame from base 1. Between the V and J ends, shortened by 1 base and 5 bases respectively, the junction contains 14 bases. Points on this clone: There is no known antigen for this receptor. No base quality information exists; no much larger clone differs at one position.

Using the immunoSEQ hsTCRbeta Kit, TCR beta CDR3 regions were sequenced from DNA. The paper's data handling went like this. TCR sequencing data were analysed with the ImmunoSEQ Analyzer. T cell clonality was defined as 1 minus Pielou's evenness, as computed on productive rearrangements. The inverse Simpson index, applied to productive templates, was used to measure T cell diversity. T cell density was defined as TCR beta template counts normalized to usable DNA, with usable DNA estimated by amplification and sequencing of housekeeping genes. Two-sided Kruskal-Wallis tests were used to compare TCR metrics across histologic stages. TCRdb stores this immuneACCESS table with in-frame sequences only. Part of the clones is absent; in the studies checked, under half of the shortfall reflects unresolved V genes, and no reason is known for the rest. V, J and clone size were drawn from that table, and D and trimming were deduced from the DNA. The sample table holds more than 6,500 clones, of which roughly three quarters were seen once. Over 15% of the sample belongs to the ten largest clones.

Broader findings and caveats from the paper: Clonality was highest in normal lung, while later-stage lesions appeared to show lower clonality but higher T cell density and diversity. The highest top T cell clone frequencies were observed in normal lung, and a progressive decrease in top T cell clone frequencies appeared to occur from AAH through AIS, MIA and invasive adenocarcinoma. All patients were from Japan and China, so applicability to Western populations was uncertain. The findings rested on association rather than direct causation, and larger cohorts with long-term follow-up and longitudinal biopsies were considered necessary.

Resection was performed on patients in Japan or China between the mid-2010s and the late 2010s. Two lung cancer pathologists independently reviewed H&E slides to confirm the histologic diagnosis of every case. DNA was isolated from FFPE tissue using the AllPrep DNA/RNA FFPE Kit. The rearranged segments are TRBV6-1 and TRBJ2-5; the D gene lacks a confident call. Material for sequencing was FFPE adjacent normal lung tissue. The receptor's source is a person aged 65-85 years with lung adenocarcinoma. CDR3 sequence: CASSEVPAVGETQYF. The nucleotides are TGTGCCAGCAGTGAAGTACCCGCGGTGGGGGAGACCCAGTACTTC.